Listed below are T cell receptor beta chains from one sample, sequenced in a study of PD-1 blockade in classical Hodgkin lymphoma. Sequenced by immunoSEQ multiplex PCR; TCRdb stores in-frame clones only, minus some. This table holds roughly 42,000 clones, roughly 70% found once. This specimen consisted of peripheral blood mononuclear cells (PBMCs), obtained at baseline. The receptor set was obtained from a human donor with classical Hodgkin lymphoma. The CDR3 runs from the conserved cysteine through the conserved F or W. Each record gives: V gene, D gene, clone size, J gene, CDR3 DNA, CDR3 protein. D genes are given only for firm matches. Rows may omit the clone size; those that give it use once, few, many or a size class.

V gene: TRBV28
D gene: -
clone size: -
J gene: TRBJ1-2
CDR3 DNA: TGTGCCAGCAGTCCTAGACTGTATGGCTACACCTTC
CDR3 protein: CASSPRLYGYTF

V gene: TRBV25-1
D gene: -
clone size: -
J gene: TRBJ2-2
CDR3 DNA: TGTGCCAGCAGCCCCCCGTTCACCGGGGAGCTGTTTTTT
CDR3 protein: CASSPPFTGELFF

V gene: TRBV28
D gene: TRBD2
clone size: once
J gene: TRBJ2-2
CDR3 DNA: TGTGCCAGCAGTTTATGGGCGGGGGCGAACACCGGGGAGCTGTTTTTT
CDR3 protein: CASSLWAGANTGELFF

V gene: TRBV29-1
D gene: -
clone size: -
J gene: TRBJ1-1
CDR3 DNA: TGCAGCGTTGTAAGGAGTATGAACACTGAAGCTTTCTTT
CDR3 protein: CSVVRSMNTEAFF

V gene: TRBV19
D gene: TRBD2
clone size: -
J gene: TRBJ2-7
CDR3 DNA: TGTGCCAGTAGTCCCCGTGGGACTACCCCCTACGAGCAGTACTTC
CDR3 protein: CASSPRGTTPYEQYF

V gene: TRBV27
D gene: -
clone size: -
J gene: TRBJ1-1
CDR3 DNA: TGTGCCAGCAGGTCCGGGAGAACGAACACTGAAGCTTTCTTT
CDR3 protein: CASRSGRTNTEAFF

V gene: TRBV18
D gene: TRBD1
clone size: once
J gene: TRBJ1-1
CDR3 DNA: TGTGCCAGCTCACCCGGACAGGCTACGAACACTGAAGCTTTCTTT
CDR3 protein: CASSPGQATNTEAFF

V gene: TRBV30
D gene: TRBD1
clone size: -
J gene: TRBJ1-5
CDR3 DNA: TGTGCCTGGAGTCCACGACAGGGAGGGAAGAGGCAGCCCCAGCATTTT
CDR3 protein: CAWSPRQGGKRQPQHF

V gene: TRBV18
D gene: -
clone size: -
J gene: TRBJ1-5
CDR3 DNA: TGTGCCAGCTCACCGACATTCCCCCCTAGCAATCAGCCCCAGCATTTT
CDR3 protein: CASSPTFPPSNQPQHF

V gene: TRBV7-3
D gene: -
clone size: once
J gene: TRBJ1-5
CDR3 DNA: TGTGCCAGCAGTTCCGGGCCGGGCCAGCCCCAGCATTTT
CDR3 protein: CASSSGPGQPQHF

V gene: TRBV30
D gene: -
clone size: -
J gene: TRBJ1-5
CDR3 DNA: TGTGCCTGGAGTGTTAAGAGCGATCAGCCCCAGCATTTT
CDR3 protein: CAWSVKSDQPQHF

V gene: TRBV19
D gene: -
clone size: -
J gene: TRBJ2-2
CDR3 DNA: TGTGCCAGTACTACCCACAGGGCCCTGAACACCGGGGAGCTGTTTTTT
CDR3 protein: CASTTHRALNTGELFF

V gene: TRBV27
D gene: -
clone size: -
J gene: TRBJ2-7
CDR3 DNA: TGTGCCAGCTTTTCCTCCTCCTACGAGCAGTACTTC
CDR3 protein: CASFSSSYEQYF

V gene: TRBV6-1
D gene: -
clone size: -
J gene: TRBJ1-1
CDR3 DNA: TGTGCCAGCAGGATCAATCAGGGGAACACTGAAGCTTTCTTT
CDR3 protein: CASRINQGNTEAFF

V gene: TRBV7-3
D gene: TRBD2
clone size: -
J gene: TRBJ2-1
CDR3 DNA: TGTGCCAGCAGCGCTAGCGGGAGCTCCTACAATGAGCAGTTCTTC
CDR3 protein: CASSASGSSYNEQFF

V gene: TRBV27
D gene: -
clone size: once
J gene: TRBJ2-3
CDR3 DNA: TGTGCCAGCAGTTTCAATGGGGGCGGGTACACAGATACGCAGTATTTT
CDR3 protein: CASSFNGGGYTDTQYF

V gene: TRBV6-6
D gene: TRBD1
clone size: -
J gene: TRBJ2-7
CDR3 DNA: TGTGCCAGCACCTTAAGGACAGGGTTAGGCTACGAGCAGTACTTC
CDR3 protein: CASTLRTGLGYEQYF

V gene: TRBV27
D gene: TRBD1
clone size: -
J gene: TRBJ2-7
CDR3 DNA: TGTGCCAGCAGCCTGACAGGGGGGTCCTACGAGCAGTACTTC
CDR3 protein: CASSLTGGSYEQYF

V gene: TRBV7-9
D gene: -
clone size: -
J gene: TRBJ1-4
CDR3 DNA: TGTGCCAGCAGCCCCGGCTGGGCAACTAATGAAAAACTGTTTTTT
CDR3 protein: CASSPGWATNEKLFF

V gene: TRBV19
D gene: -
clone size: -
J gene: TRBJ2-2
CDR3 DNA: TGTGCCAGTAGTGTGGGGGTCGACACCGGGGAGCTGTTTTTT
CDR3 protein: CASSVGVDTGELFF

V gene: TRBV6-5
D gene: -
clone size: few
J gene: TRBJ2-3
CDR3 DNA: TGTGCCAGCAGTATAAGACAGGCAGATACGCAGTATTTT
CDR3 protein: CASSIRQADTQYF

V gene: TRBV19
D gene: TRBD1
clone size: -
J gene: TRBJ2-1
CDR3 DNA: TGTGCCAGTATGCAGGGGGTAAAAAATGAGCAGTTCTTC
CDR3 protein: CASMQGVKNEQFF

V gene: TRBV19
D gene: TRBD1
clone size: -
J gene: TRBJ1-4
CDR3 DNA: TGTGCCAGTAGTCCCGGGACAGCAACTAATGAAAAACTGTTTTTT
CDR3 protein: CASSPGTATNEKLFF

V gene: TRBV6-5
D gene: TRBD1
clone size: -
J gene: TRBJ1-1
CDR3 DNA: TGTGCCAGCAGCGCGGGACAGATGAACACTGAAGCTTTCTTT
CDR3 protein: CASSAGQMNTEAFF

V gene: TRBV5-5
D gene: -
clone size: -
J gene: TRBJ1-2
CDR3 DNA: TGTGCCAGCAGCTCGCAAGGCGGCTATGGCTACACCTTC
CDR3 protein: CASSSQGGYGYTF

V gene: TRBV30
D gene: -
clone size: -
J gene: TRBJ1-1
CDR3 DNA: TGTGCCTGGAGTAAGGGGAGCACTGAAGCTTTCTTT
CDR3 protein: CAWSKGSTEAFF

V gene: TRBV4-1
D gene: TRBD2
clone size: -
J gene: TRBJ2-3
CDR3 DNA: TGCGCCAGCAGCTTGCGACTAGCGGGAGGCTCAGATACGCAGTATTTT
CDR3 protein: CASSLRLAGGSDTQYF

V gene: TRBV6-5
D gene: TRBD1
clone size: -
J gene: TRBJ1-2
CDR3 DNA: TGTGCCAGCAGGGCCGGGACAGGGATCTATGGCTACACCTTC
CDR3 protein: CASRAGTGIYGYTF

V gene: TRBV5-5
D gene: TRBD2
clone size: -
J gene: TRBJ2-3
CDR3 DNA: TGTGCCAGCAGCATTCGACTAGCGGGAGGTACGCTAACAGATACGCAGTATTTT
CDR3 protein: CASSIRLAGGTLTDTQYF

V gene: TRBV5-6
D gene: -
clone size: -
J gene: TRBJ2-7
CDR3 DNA: TGTGCCAGCAGCTTCTGGGGGTTGGGGGGAGAGCAGTACTTC
CDR3 protein: CASSFWGLGGEQYF

V gene: TRBV2
D gene: TRBD2
clone size: once
J gene: TRBJ2-7
CDR3 DNA: TGTGCCGGACTCTTAGGACTAGCTGCCTACGAGCAGTACTTC
CDR3 protein: CAGLLGLAAYEQYF

V gene: TRBV19
D gene: -
clone size: -
J gene: TRBJ1-1
CDR3 DNA: TGTGCCAGTAGTGTGCGTGGGGCGAACACTGAAGCTTTCTTT
CDR3 protein: CASSVRGANTEAFF

V gene: TRBV27
D gene: -
clone size: -
J gene: TRBJ1-1
CDR3 DNA: TGTGCCAGCAGTTTAAGGGACGTTTCTGAAGCTTTCTTT
CDR3 protein: CASSLRDVSEAFF

V gene: TRBV28
D gene: -
clone size: few
J gene: TRBJ2-6
CDR3 DNA: TGTGCCAGCGTACGCTCTGGGGCCAACGTCCTGACTTTC
CDR3 protein: CASVRSGANVLTF

V gene: TRBV27
D gene: TRBD1
clone size: -
J gene: TRBJ1-2
CDR3 DNA: TGTGCCAGCAGCATACAGGGGGACTATGGCTACACCTTC
CDR3 protein: CASSIQGDYGYTF

V gene: TRBV10-3
D gene: -
clone size: few
J gene: TRBJ2-6
CDR3 DNA: TGTGCCATTAAGACGCAGACTGGGGCCAACGTCCTGACTTTC
CDR3 protein: CAIKTQTGANVLTF

V gene: TRBV5-4
D gene: -
clone size: -
J gene: TRBJ2-7
CDR3 DNA: TGTGCCAGCAGCTTGGTCCAGCGGAGCTACGAGCAGTACTTC
CDR3 protein: CASSLVQRSYEQYF

V gene: TRBV7-9
D gene: -
clone size: -
J gene: TRBJ1-4
CDR3 DNA: TGTGCCAGCAGCTTATGGGTCTCCGAGAATGAAAAACTGTTTTTT
CDR3 protein: CASSLWVSENEKLFF

V gene: TRBV6-1
D gene: TRBD1
clone size: -
J gene: TRBJ1-5
CDR3 DNA: TGTGCCAGCACCCCGGACAGGGTTAGCAATCAGCCCCAGCATTTT
CDR3 protein: CASTPDRVSNQPQHF

V gene: TRBV28
D gene: -
clone size: -
J gene: TRBJ2-7
CDR3 DNA: TGTGCCAGCAGTTTATTGGCCGACGAGCAGTACTTC
CDR3 protein: CASSLLADEQYF

V gene: TRBV25-1
D gene: TRBD2
clone size: -
J gene: TRBJ2-1
CDR3 DNA: TGTGCCAGCACCGGGCTACCTACTAGCGATGAGCAGTTCTTC
CDR3 protein: CASTGLPTSDEQFF

V gene: TRBV11-2
D gene: -
clone size: -
J gene: TRBJ1-1
CDR3 DNA: TGTGCCAGCAGCTTCGTGACAGGAATGAACACTGAAGCTTTCTTT
CDR3 protein: CASSFVTGMNTEAFF

V gene: TRBV4-2
D gene: -
clone size: few
J gene: TRBJ1-1
CDR3 DNA: TGTGCCAGCAGCCAAGATAGTTCCGGCTGGGGCACTGAAGCTTTCTTT
CDR3 protein: CASSQDSSGWGTEAFF

V gene: TRBV23-1
D gene: -
clone size: once
J gene: TRBJ2-1
CDR3 DNA: TGCGCCAGCAGTCGGGAGGGGGCTAGCTTCAATGAGCAGTTCTTC
CDR3 protein: CASSREGASFNEQFF

V gene: TRBV29-1
D gene: -
clone size: -
J gene: TRBJ2-4
CDR3 DNA: TGCAGCGTTGTCAGACAAGCCAAAAACATTCAGTACTTC
CDR3 protein: CSVVRQAKNIQYF

V gene: TRBV4-1
D gene: -
clone size: -
J gene: TRBJ2-1
CDR3 DNA: TGCGCCAGCAGCCTGGGAGGCTTCTCCTACAATGAGCAGTTCTTC
CDR3 protein: CASSLGGFSYNEQFF

V gene: TRBV2
D gene: -
clone size: -
J gene: TRBJ1-5
CDR3 DNA: TGTGCCAGCAGCCACGACGGAAATCAGCCCCAGCATTTT
CDR3 protein: CASSHDGNQPQHF

V gene: TRBV6-1
D gene: -
clone size: once
J gene: TRBJ2-2
CDR3 DNA: TGTGCCAGCAGTGAAGCCGGGAACACCGGGGAGCTGTTTTTT
CDR3 protein: CASSEAGNTGELFF

V gene: TRBV30
D gene: TRBD1
clone size: -
J gene: TRBJ2-5
CDR3 DNA: TGTGCCTGGAGTCCCGGGACAGGAGAAGAGACCCAGTACTTC
CDR3 protein: CAWSPGTGEETQYF

V gene: TRBV6-5
D gene: -
clone size: -
J gene: TRBJ2-7
CDR3 DNA: TGTGCCAGCAGTGATATGGGGGTGACCTACGAGCAGTACTTC
CDR3 protein: CASSDMGVTYEQYF

V gene: TRBV29-1
D gene: TRBD2
clone size: -
J gene: TRBJ2-3
CDR3 DNA: TGCAGCGTTGACTCCGGGAGGGACACAGATACGCAGTATTTT
CDR3 protein: CSVDSGRDTDTQYF

V gene: TRBV6-1
D gene: -
clone size: -
J gene: TRBJ1-5
CDR3 DNA: TGTGCCAGCAGTGAATTCCACCAGCGGTCGGCAGGGCTTAGCAATCAGCCCCAGCATTTT
CDR3 protein: CASSEFHQRSAGLSNQPQHF

V gene: TRBV7-9
D gene: -
clone size: -
J gene: TRBJ1-4
CDR3 DNA: TGTGCCAGCAGCTTCTCGATGGCTGAAAAACTGTTTTTT
CDR3 protein: CASSFSMAEKLFF